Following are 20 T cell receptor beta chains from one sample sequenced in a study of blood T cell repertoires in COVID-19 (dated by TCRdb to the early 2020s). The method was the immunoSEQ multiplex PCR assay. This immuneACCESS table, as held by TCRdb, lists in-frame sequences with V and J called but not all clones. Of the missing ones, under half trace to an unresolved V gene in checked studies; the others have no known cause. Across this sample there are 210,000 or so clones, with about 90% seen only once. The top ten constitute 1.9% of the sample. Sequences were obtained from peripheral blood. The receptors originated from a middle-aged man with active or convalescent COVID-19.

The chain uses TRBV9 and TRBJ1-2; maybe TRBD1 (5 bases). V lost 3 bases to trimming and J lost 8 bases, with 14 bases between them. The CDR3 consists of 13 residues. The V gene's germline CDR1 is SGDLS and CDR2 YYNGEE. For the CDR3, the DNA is TGTGCCAGCAGCGGGGACTATATTGGAGGCTACACCTTC. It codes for CASSGDYIGGYTF.

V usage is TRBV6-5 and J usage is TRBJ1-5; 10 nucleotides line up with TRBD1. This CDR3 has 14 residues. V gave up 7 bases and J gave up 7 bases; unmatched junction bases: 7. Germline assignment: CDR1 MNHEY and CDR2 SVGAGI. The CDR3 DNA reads TGTGCCAGCACTATTGGACAGGGGGGACAGCCCCAGCATTTT. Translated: CASTIGQGGQPQHF.

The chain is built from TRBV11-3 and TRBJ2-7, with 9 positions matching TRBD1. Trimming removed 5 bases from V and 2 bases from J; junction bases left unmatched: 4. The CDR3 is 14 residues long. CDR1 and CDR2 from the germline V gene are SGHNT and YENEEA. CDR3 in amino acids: CASSAGQGPYEQYF. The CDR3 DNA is TGTGCCAGCAGCGCGGGACAGGGCCCCTACGAGCAGTACTTC.

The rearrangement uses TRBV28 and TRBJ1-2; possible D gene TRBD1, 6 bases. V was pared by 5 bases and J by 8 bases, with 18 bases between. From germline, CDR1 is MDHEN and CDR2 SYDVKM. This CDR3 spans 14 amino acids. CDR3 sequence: CASSTPGDTRGYTF. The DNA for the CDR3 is TGTGCCAGCAGTACCCCAGGGGACACTAGGGGCTACACCTTC.

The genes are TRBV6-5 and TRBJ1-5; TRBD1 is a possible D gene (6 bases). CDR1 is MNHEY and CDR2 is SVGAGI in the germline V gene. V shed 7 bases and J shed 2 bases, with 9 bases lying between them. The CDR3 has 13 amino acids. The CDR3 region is CASIRGGNQPQHF. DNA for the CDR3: TGTGCCAGCATCAGGGGCGGCAATCAGCCCCAGCATTTT.

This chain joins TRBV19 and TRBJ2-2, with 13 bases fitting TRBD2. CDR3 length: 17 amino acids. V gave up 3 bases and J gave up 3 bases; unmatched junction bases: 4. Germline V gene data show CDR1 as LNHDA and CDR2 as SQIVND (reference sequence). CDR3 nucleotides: TGTGCCAGTAGTATGGGACTAGCGGGGTTGTACACCGGGGAGCTGTTTTTT. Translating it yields CASSMGLAGLYTGELFF. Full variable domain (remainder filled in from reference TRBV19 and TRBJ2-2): DGGITQSPKYLFRKEGQNVTLSCEQNLNHDAMYWYRQDPGQGLRLIYYSQIVNDFQKGDIAEGYSVSREKKESFPLTVTSAQKNPTAFYLCASSMGLAGLYTGELFFGEGSRLTVL.

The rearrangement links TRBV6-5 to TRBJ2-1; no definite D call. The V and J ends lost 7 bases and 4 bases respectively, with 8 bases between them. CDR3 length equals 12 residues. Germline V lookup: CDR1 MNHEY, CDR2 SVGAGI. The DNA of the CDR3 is TGTGCCAGCATGGCAAGTTACAATGAGCAGTTCTTC. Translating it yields CASMASYNEQFF.

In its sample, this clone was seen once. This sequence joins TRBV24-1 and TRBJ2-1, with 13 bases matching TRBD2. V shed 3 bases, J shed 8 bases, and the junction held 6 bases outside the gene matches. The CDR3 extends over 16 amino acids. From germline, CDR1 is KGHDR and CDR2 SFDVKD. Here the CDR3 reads CATSDRTSGGLDEQFF. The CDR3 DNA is TGTGCCACCAGTGATAGGACTAGCGGGGGCCTCGATGAGCAGTTCTTC.

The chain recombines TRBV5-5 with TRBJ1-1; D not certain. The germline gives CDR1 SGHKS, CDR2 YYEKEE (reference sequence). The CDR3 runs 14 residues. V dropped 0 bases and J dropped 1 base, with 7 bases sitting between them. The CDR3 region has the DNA TGTGCCAGCAGCTTGGCCGCAGAGAACACTGAAGCTTTCTTT. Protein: CASSLAAENTEAFF.

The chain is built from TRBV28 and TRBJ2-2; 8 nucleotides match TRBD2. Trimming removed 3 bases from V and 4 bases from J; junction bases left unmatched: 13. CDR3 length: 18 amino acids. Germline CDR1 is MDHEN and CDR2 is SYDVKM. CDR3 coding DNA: TGTGCCAGCAGTTTTCCGAGCGGGAGATTAGGAGGCACCGGGGAGCTGTTTTTT. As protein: CASSFPSGRLGGTGELFF.

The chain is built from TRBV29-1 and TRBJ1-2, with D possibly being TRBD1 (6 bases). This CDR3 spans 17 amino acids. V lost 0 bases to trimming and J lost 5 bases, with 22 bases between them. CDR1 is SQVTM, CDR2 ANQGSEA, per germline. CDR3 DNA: TGCAGCGTTGAAGATCTTCAACGGGAGGGGGGGGATTATGGCTACACCTTC. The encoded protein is CSVEDLQREGGDYGYTF.

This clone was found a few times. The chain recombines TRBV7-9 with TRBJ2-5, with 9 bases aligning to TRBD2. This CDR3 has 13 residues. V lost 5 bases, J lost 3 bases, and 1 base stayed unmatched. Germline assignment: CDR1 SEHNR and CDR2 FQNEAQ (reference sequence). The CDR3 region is CASSQRGEETQYF. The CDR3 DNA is TGTGCCAGCAGCCAGCGGGGGGAAGAGACCCAGTACTTC.

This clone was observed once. For the CDR3, the DNA is TGTGCCAGCAGTCTCGGGACTAGCGGGAGTGGAGAGCAGTTCTTC. This gives the protein CASSLGTSGSGEQFF. The chain is built from TRBV7-8 and TRBJ2-1, with TRBD2 matching 14 bases. The CDR3 covers 15 residues. J lost 10 bases, V lost 6 bases, and 8 bases had no gene match. CDR1 is SGHVS and CDR2 is FQNEAQ in the germline V gene.

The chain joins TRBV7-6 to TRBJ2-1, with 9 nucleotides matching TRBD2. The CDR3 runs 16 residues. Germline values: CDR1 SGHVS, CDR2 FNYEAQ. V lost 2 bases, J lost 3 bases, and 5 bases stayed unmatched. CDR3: CASSLLASGVYNEQFF. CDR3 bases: TGTGCCAGCAGCTTACTGGCTAGCGGGGTCTACAATGAGCAGTTCTTC.

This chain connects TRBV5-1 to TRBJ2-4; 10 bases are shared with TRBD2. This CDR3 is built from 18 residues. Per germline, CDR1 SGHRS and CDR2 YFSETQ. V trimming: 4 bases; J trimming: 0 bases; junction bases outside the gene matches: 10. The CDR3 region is CASSLGTSATLAKNIQYF. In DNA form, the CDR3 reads TGCGCCAGCAGCCTCGGGACTAGCGCTACTCTAGCCAAAAACATTCAGTACTTC.

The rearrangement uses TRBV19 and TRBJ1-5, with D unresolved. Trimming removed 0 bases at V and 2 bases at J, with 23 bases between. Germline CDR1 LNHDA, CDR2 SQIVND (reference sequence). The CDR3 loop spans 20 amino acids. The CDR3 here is CASSIDAGGLLSDGNQPQHF. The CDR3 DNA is TGTGCCAGTAGTATAGATGCGGGAGGACTTCTATCGGATGGCAATCAGCCCCAGCATTTT.

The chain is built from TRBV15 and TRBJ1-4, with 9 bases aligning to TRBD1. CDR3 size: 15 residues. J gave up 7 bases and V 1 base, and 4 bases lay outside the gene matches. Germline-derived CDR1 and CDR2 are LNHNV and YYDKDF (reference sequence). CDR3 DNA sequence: TGTGCCACCAGCAGAGGTGGGACAGGGCGTGAAAAACTGTTTTTT. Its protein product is CATSRGGTGREKLFF.

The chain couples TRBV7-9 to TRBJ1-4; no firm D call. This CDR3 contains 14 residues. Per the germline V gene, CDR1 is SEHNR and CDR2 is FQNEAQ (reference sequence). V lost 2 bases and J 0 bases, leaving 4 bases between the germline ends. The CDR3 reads CASSLSSTNEKLFF. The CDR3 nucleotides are TGTGCCAGCAGCTTATCTTCAACTAATGAAAAACTGTTTTTT.

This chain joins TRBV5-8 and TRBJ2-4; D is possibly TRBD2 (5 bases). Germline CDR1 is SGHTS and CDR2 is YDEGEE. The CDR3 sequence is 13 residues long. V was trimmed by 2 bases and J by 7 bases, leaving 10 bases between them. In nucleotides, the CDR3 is TGTGCCAGCAGCTTTGAGGGAGCGAACATTCAGTACTTC. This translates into CASSFEGANIQYF.

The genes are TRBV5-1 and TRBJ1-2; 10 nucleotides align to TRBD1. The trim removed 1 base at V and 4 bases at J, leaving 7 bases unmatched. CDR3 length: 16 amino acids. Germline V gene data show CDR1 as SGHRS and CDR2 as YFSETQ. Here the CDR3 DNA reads TGCGCCAGCAGCTTGACGGGACAGGGGAGCATCTATGGCTACACCTTC. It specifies CASSLTGQGSIYGYTF.